This T cell receptor beta chain was recorded in a study of Graves' ophthalmopathy and Graves' hyperthyroidism. Study-wide results and limits: For separating ophthalmopathy from stable hyperthyroidism, a 13-signature model gave less than 90% sensitivity and approximately 76% specificity. It was with 65% to 71% sensitivity and 72.22% specificity that the model predicted ophthalmopathy progression.

Under 3 months in duration, the ophthalmopathy in affected donors had moderate-to-severe activity, CAS ≥3 and NOSPECS ≥4. An approximately 10 ml volume of fresh peripheral blood provided the PBMCs. RNA transcripts provided the template for amplifying TCR beta CDR3 regions. Following a first-round RT-PCR that used HTBI primers, a second-round multiplex PCR was carried out. MiXCR was run by TCRdb on the multiplex PCR reads, yielding one entry per CDR3 protein. The sample shows more than 550,000 distinct CDR3 sequences, roughly two fifths of them seen only once. V lost 0 bases and J 8 bases, leaving 16 bases between the germline ends. This CDR3 region has 14 residues. The germline CDR1 and CDR2 sequences are DFQATT and SNEGSKA (reference sequence). This clonotype was found once. Its antigen is unknown.

The source of this sequence is an adult man with Graves' ophthalmopathy. Material: peripheral blood. The genes are TRBV20-1 and TRBJ1-2; D is perhaps TRBD1 (6 bases). The CDR3 sequence is CSARDLAGEWGYTF. DNA of the CDR3: TGCAGTGCTAGAGATCTCGCAGGGGAGTGGGGCTACACCTTC.